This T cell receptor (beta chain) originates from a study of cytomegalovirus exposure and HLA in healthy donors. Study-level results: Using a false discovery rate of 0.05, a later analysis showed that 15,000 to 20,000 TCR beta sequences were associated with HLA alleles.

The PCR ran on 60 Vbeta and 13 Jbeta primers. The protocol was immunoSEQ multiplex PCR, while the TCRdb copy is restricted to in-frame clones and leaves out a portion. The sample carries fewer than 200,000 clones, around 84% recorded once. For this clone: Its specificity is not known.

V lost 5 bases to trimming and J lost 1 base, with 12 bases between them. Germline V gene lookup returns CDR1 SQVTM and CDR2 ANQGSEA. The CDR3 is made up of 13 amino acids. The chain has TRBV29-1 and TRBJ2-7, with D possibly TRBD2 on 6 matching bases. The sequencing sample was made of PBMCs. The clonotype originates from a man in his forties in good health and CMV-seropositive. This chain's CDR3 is CSVSGGISYEQYF. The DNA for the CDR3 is TGCAGCGTTTCAGGAGGGATATCCTACGAGCAGTACTTC.